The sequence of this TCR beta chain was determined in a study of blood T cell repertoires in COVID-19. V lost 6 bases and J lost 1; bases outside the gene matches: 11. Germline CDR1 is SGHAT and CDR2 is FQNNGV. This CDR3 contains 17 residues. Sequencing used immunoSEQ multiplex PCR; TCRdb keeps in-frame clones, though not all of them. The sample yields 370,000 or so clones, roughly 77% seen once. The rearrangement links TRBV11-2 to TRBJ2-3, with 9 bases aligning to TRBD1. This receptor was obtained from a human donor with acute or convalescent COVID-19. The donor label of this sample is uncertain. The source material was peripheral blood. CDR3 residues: CASSSGTGLAGTDTQYF. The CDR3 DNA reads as TGTGCCAGCAGTTCCGGGACAGGGCTCGCTGGCACAGATACGCAGTATTTT. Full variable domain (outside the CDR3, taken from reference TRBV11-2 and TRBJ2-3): EAGVAQSPRYKIIEKRQSVAFWCNPISGHATLYWYQQILGQGPKLLIQFQNNGVVDDSQLPKDRFSAERLKGVDSTLKIQPAKLEDSAVYLCASSSGTGLAGTDTQYFGPGTRLTVL.